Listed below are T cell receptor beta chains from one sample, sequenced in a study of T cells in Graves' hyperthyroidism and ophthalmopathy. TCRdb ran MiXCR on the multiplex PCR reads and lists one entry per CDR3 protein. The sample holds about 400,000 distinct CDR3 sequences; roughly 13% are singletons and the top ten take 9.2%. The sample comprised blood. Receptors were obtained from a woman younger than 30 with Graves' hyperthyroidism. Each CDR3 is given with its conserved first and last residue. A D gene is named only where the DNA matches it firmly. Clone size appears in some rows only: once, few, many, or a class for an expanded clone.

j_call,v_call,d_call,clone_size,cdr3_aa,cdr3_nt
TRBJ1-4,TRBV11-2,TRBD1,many,CASSSSDRVNEKLFF,TGTGCCAGCAGCTCCTCGGACAGGGTTAATGAAAAACTGTTTTTT
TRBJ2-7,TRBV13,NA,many,CASSPSGLSGLGEQYF,TGTGCCAGCAGTCCTTCGGGCCTTTCAGGTCTTGGGGAGCAGTACTTC
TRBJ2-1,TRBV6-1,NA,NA,CASSEEESPPNEQFF,TGTGCCAGCAGTGAAGAGGAGAGCCCCCCCAATGAGCAGTTCTTC
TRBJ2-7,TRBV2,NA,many,CASHTIRDTSYEQYF,TGTGCCAGCCATACCATCCGGGACACAAGCTACGAGCAGTACTTC
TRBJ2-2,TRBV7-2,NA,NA,CASSLKFSVNTGELFF,TGTGCCAGCAGCTTAAAATTTTCAGTGAACACCGGGGAGCTGTTTTTT
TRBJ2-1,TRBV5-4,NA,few,CASRLNRDSDNEQFF,TGTGCCAGCAGGCTCAATCGGGACTCCGACAATGAGCAGTTCTTC
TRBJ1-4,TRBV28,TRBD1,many,CASSASTGQEKLFF,TGTGCCAGCAGTGCCTCGACAGGGCAGGAAAAACTGTTTTTT
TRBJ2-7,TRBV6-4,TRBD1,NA,CASRGPYRDRGDEQYF,TGTGCCAGCAGGGGTCCATACCGGGACAGGGGCGACGAGCAGTACTTC
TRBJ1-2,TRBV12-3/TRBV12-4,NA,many,CASSLDSTNYGYTF,TGTGCCAGCAGTTTGGACAGTACGAACTATGGCTACACCTTC
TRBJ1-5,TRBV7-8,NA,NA,CASGESVGNQPQHF,TGTGCCAGCGGGGAGTCTGTTGGGAATCAGCCCCAGCATTTT
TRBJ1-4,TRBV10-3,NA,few,CAAGGPNEKLFF,TGTGCCGCGGGGGGCCCGAATGAAAAACTGTTTTTT
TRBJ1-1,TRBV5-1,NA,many,CASSFGERMNTEAFF,TGCGCCAGCAGCTTCGGGGAGAGGATGAACACTGAAGCTTTCTTT
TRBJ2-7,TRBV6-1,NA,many,CASSYGQPYEQYF,TGTGCCAGCAGTTACGGACAGCCCTACGAGCAGTACTTC
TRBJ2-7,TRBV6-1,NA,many,CASSEQGSASIEQYF,TGTGCCAGCAGTGAACAGGGGTCGGCGAGTATCGAGCAGTACTTC
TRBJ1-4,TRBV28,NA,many,CASKSFEQNEKLFF,TGTGCCAGCAAGTCCTTTGAGCAGAATGAAAAACTGTTTTTT
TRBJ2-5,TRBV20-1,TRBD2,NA,CSARSASGRGETQYF,TGCAGTGCTAGATCGGCTAGCGGGAGGGGGGAGACCCAGTACTTC
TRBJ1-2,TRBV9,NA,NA,CASSSTGAPANYGYTF,TGTGCCAGCAGCTCAACGGGCGCTCCGGCTAACTATGGCTACACCTTC
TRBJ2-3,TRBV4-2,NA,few,CASSQRGQYF,TGTGCCAGCAGCCAAAGGGGGCAGTATTTT
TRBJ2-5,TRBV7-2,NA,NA,CASSLSIRETQYF,TGTGCCAGCAGCTTATCAATTAGGGAGACCCAGTACTTC
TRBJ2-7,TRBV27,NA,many,CASSLQKLGAYEQYF,TGTGCCAGCAGTTTACAAAAACTGGGGGCCTACGAGCAGTACTTC
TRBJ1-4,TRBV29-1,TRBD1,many,CSAVMTGGFEKLFF,TGCAGCGCCGTCATGACAGGGGGCTTTGAAAAACTGTTTTTT
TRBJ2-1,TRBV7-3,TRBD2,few,CASSPGTIPEQFF,TGTGCCAGCAGCCCCGGGACTATCCCTGAGCAGTTCTTC
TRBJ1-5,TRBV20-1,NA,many,CSAREWAARSNQPQHF,TGCAGTGCTAGAGAATGGGCAGCGAGGAGCAATCAGCCCCAGCATTTT
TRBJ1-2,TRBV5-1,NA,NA,CASSLVGSPNYGYTF,TGCGCCAGCAGCTTGGTTGGCAGCCCTAACTATGGCTACACCTTC
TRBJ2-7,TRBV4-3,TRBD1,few,CASSQNGQGGSYEQYF,TGCGCCAGCAGCCAAAACGGACAGGGGGGCTCCTACGAGCAGTACTTC
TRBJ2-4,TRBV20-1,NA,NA,CSAILREGKNIQYF,TGCAGTGCTATTTTGCGGGAAGGCAAAAACATTCAGTACTTC
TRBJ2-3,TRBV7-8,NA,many,CASYPEGSGDTQYF,TGTGCCAGCTACCCGGAGGGCTCCGGAGATACGCAGTATTTT
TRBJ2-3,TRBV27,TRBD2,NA,CARLPTNGTSGFTDTQYF,TGTGCCAGGCTACCAACCAATGGGACTAGCGGATTTACAGATACGCAGTATTTT
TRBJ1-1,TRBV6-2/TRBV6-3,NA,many,CASSYYSNTEAFF,TGTGCCAGCAGTTATTACTCGAACACTGAAGCTTTCTTT
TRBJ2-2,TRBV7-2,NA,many,CASRTLNTGELFF,TGTGCCAGCAGAACATTGAACACCGGGGAGCTGTTTTTT
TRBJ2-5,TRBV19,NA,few,CASMLGAGQTQETQYF,TGTGCCAGTATGTTGGGTGCGGGACAGACCCAAGAGACCCAGTACTTC
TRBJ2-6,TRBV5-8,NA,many,CATSPGSGANVLTF,TGTGCCACTTCCCCGGGGTCTGGGGCCAACGTCCTGACTTTC
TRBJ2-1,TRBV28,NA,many,CASSFKGLSYNEQFF,TGTGCCAGCAGTTTCAAGGGTCTCTCCTACAATGAGCAGTTCTTC
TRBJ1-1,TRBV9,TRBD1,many,CASSPRTGVGAFF,TGTGCCAGCAGCCCACGGACAGGGGTGGGGGCTTTCTTT
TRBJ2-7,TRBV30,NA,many,CAWSELYEQYF,TGTGCCTGGAGTGAACTATACGAGCAGTACTTC
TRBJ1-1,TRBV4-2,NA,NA,CASSQSGRVNTEAFF,TGTGCCAGCAGCCAAAGCGGAAGGGTGAACACTGAAGCTTTCTTT